The clone carrying this TCR beta chain appeared a single time. What it binds is unknown. This sample was included in a study of cytomegalovirus exposure and HLA in healthy donors. PCR was performed using 60 Vbeta and 13 Jbeta primers. Libraries were prepared by immunoSEQ multiplex PCR; TCRdb keeps only in-frame clonotypes and omits some of them. The table records around 90,000 clones, about 89% of them present only once. The CDR3 consists of 15 residues. Trimming pared 4 bases from V and 2 bases from J, leaving 15 bases between. Per germline, CDR1 SGDLS and CDR2 YYNGEE. General observations from the study: Associated with cytomegalovirus, according to the listing, were 150 to 200 TCR beta chains. It was likely that a cluster of highly shared sequence variants was a sequencing artifact.

The sample consisted of PBMCs. V is TRBV9 and J is TRBJ1-2, with D possibly being TRBD1 (5 bases). The clonotype originates from a man aged 30 to 39 in good health and CMV-seropositive. CDR3: CASSHGGVSNYGYTF. The CDR3, as DNA: TGTGCCAGCAGCCATGGGGGGGTTTCGAACTATGGCTACACCTTC.